The sequence of this T cell receptor beta chain was determined in a study of human T cells and chemical hapten exposure. Each CDR3 protein is one row after TCRdb ran MiXCR on the RACE reads. Of fewer than 500,000 distinct CDR3 sequences detected, approximately 5% appear once; the ten largest clones hold approximately 2.5%. Time point defined: patch test 1, 2 weeks after DPC sensitization. Treatment defined: therapeutic diphenylcyclopropenone sensitization with weekly scalp DPC. Whole-study findings and limits: Expanded TCRs grouped into significantly more large CDR3 similarity clusters than controls produced.

As concerns this clonotype: Its antigen is unknown.

Source: whole blood, taken in connection with sensitization to the hapten diphenylcyclopropenone (DPC). This TCR was recovered from a woman aged 45-60 years with alopecia areata. Some clones in this sample may be carry-over from other donors' samples.

CDR3 nucleotides: TGTGCCACCAGTCGGCGACTAGCGGGAGCCAATGAGCAGTTCTTC. Translated: CATSRRLAGANEQFF. This sequence joins TRBV24-1 and TRBJ2-1; 12 bases are a match to TRBD2. The CDR3 consists of 15 residues. With V trimmed by 6 bases and J by 6 bases, 5 bases remained unmatched. Germline-derived CDR1 and CDR2 are KGHDR and SFDVKD.